This T cell receptor beta chain was identified in a study of cytomegalovirus exposure and HLA in healthy donors. Study outcomes and limitations: Trimming of TCR beta V- and J-genes showed a link, identified in a later analysis, to a missense DCLRE1C variant.

Comments on this clone: As yet, its antigen is unknown.

The ends were cut back, 4 bases at V and 1 base at J, with 11 bases in the middle. There are 15 residues in the CDR3. CDR1 SGHNT and CDR2 YYREEE come from the germline V gene (reference sequence). Primers included in the PCR were 60 Vbeta and 13 Jbeta primers. This table comes from immunoSEQ multiplex PCR, and its TCRdb copy is limited to in-frame clones, with some not included. The profile shows more than 140,000 clones, 60% to 80% of them singletons. Material for sequencing was PBMCs. The chain recombines TRBV5-4 with TRBJ2-2; tentatively, D is TRBD2 (6 bases). The clonotype was recovered from a male donor in good health and CMV-seronegative. This chain's CDR3 is CASSPGTVNTGELFF. The CDR3 nucleotides are TGTGCCAGCAGCCCCGGGACTGTGAACACCGGGGAGCTGTTTTTT.